Listed below are T cell receptor beta chains from one sample, sequenced in a study of T cell responses to AZD1222 COVID-19 vaccine. Assay: immunoSEQ multiplex PCR; the TCRdb copy retains only in-frame clones and omits some. There are about 140,000 clones in the sample; approximately 92% occur only once, and approximately 6.8% lies in the top ten. This material consisted of peripheral blood, taken 28 days after the second AZD1222 dose. The receptors were gathered from an adult who received the AZD1222 COVID-19 vaccine. Both conserved end residues are part of each CDR3. A D gene is named only where the DNA matches it firmly. The size of a clone is reported for some rows only, either as once, few or many, or as a class for expanded clones.

TRBJ1-1 | . | TRBV7-3 | . | CASSSYVQAEAFF | TGTGCCAGCAGCTCCTACGTTCAAGCTGAAGCTTTCTTT
TRBJ2-2 | . | TRBV9 | . | CASSVDGARTGELFF | TGTGCCAGCAGCGTCGACGGGGCCCGCACCGGGGAGCTGTTTTTT
TRBJ1-1 | . | TRBV30 | . | CAWIKGGGTNTEAFF | TGTGCCTGGATAAAGGGGGGAGGGACTAACACTGAAGCTTTCTTT
TRBJ1-1 | . | TRBV6-4 | many | CASSDSDNTEAFF | TGTGCCAGCAGTGACTCGGACAACACTGAAGCTTTCTTT
TRBJ1-1 | . | TRBV28 | . | CASSFTGGNTEAFF | TGTGCCAGCAGTTTTACGGGGGGGAACACTGAAGCTTTCTTT
TRBJ1-5 | . | TRBV7-6 | . | CASSRMSGLNQPQHF | TGTGCCAGCAGCCGAATGTCGGGGCTCAATCAGCCCCAGCATTTT
TRBJ1-4 | TRBD1 | TRBV7-6 | once | CASSQPVAGGGEKLFF | TGTGCCAGCAGCCAGCCCGTGGCAGGGGGTGGGGAAAAACTGTTTTTT
TRBJ2-7 | TRBD1 | TRBV2 | . | CASQPGPGQTYEQYF | TGTGCCAGCCAACCCGGACCGGGACAGACCTACGAGCAGTACTTC
TRBJ2-7 | . | TRBV29-1 | . | CSVVEGESYEQYF | TGCAGCGTTGTTGAGGGGGAGAGCTACGAGCAGTACTTC
TRBJ2-5 | TRBD2 | TRBV5-1 | . | CASSSRAGGQRETQYF | TGCGCCAGCAGCTCAAGAGCGGGGGGGCAGCGAGAGACCCAGTACTTC
TRBJ1-5 | TRBD1 | TRBV4-2 | . | CASSLAGQGVQPQHF | TGTGCCAGCAGCCTGGCGGGACAGGGCGTTCAGCCCCAGCATTTT
TRBJ2-2 | . | TRBV18 | . | CASSREENTGELFF | TGTGCCAGCTCGAGGGAGGAGAACACCGGGGAGCTGTTTTTT
TRBJ2-1 | TRBD2 | TRBV19 | . | CASSPWTSGGAVEQFF | TGTGCCAGTAGTCCATGGACTAGCGGGGGGGCCGTTGAGCAGTTCTTC
TRBJ2-7 | TRBD1 | TRBV18 | . | CASSPAGTGSYEQYF | TGTGCCAGCTCACCAGCGGGGACAGGATCCTACGAGCAGTACTTC
TRBJ1-5 | . | TRBV4-2 | . | CASSQGLQDRGRQPQHF | TGTGCCAGCAGCCAAGGGTTACAGGACCGGGGGAGGCAGCCCCAGCATTTT
TRBJ1-5 | . | TRBV19 | . | CASRLREAQHF | TGTGCCAGTAGGCTCAGGGAGGCCCAGCATTTT